This is a list of T cell receptor beta chains from one sample in a study of T cell responses to AZD1222 COVID-19 vaccine. Sequenced by immunoSEQ multiplex PCR; TCRdb stores in-frame clones only, minus some. The sample has tens of thousands of clones, roughly 89% seen once; the top ten hold 5.3%. The sequencing used peripheral blood, collected 28 days after the second AZD1222 dose. Source of these receptors: an adult who received the AZD1222 COVID-19 vaccine. Each CDR3 is given with its conserved first and last residue. D genes are given only for firm matches. Expanded clones are given a class, and other clones once, few, many or no size at all.

NA,TRBJ2-7,TRBV5-1,TRBD2,TGCGCCAGCAGCTTAGGAGCGGGGGATCGCTACGAGCAGTACTTC,CASSLGAGDRYEQYF
NA,TRBJ1-4,TRBV4-2,NA,TGTGCCAGCAGCCAAACGGAGGGAGCAACTAATGAAAAACTGTTTTTT,CASSQTEGATNEKLFF
once,TRBJ1-1,TRBV4-3,NA,TGCGCCAGCAGCCAAGGGACAACTGAAGCTTTCTTT,CASSQGTTEAFF
NA,TRBJ2-4,TRBV7-9,NA,TGTGCCAGCAGCTTAGCATGGGGGGCAGAAGGAAACATTCAGTACTTC,CASSLAWGAEGNIQYF
once,TRBJ2-1,TRBV9,NA,TGTGCCAGCAGCGTGGGAGCAGGAGACTCCTACAATGAGCAGTTCTTC,CASSVGAGDSYNEQFF
NA,TRBJ2-1,TRBV20-1,TRBD2,TGCAGTGCTAGTTCCACTAGCGGGGGGCAGCACAATGAGCAGTTCTTC,CSASSTSGGQHNEQFF
once,TRBJ1-2,TRBV7-3,NA,TGTGCCAGCAGCGAAGTGACAGGAGGAAGTAAGACCTTC,CASSEVTGGSKTF
NA,TRBJ2-1,TRBV19,TRBD2,TGTGCCAGTAGTGATCTATTAGCGGGGGGGCAAGATGAGCAGTTCTTC,CASSDLLAGGQDEQFF
NA,TRBJ2-1,TRBV3-1/TRBV3-2,TRBD2,TGTGCCAGCAGCCCTGGACTAGAGGAGGGTGATGAGCAGTTCTTC,CASSPGLEEGDEQFF
NA,TRBJ1-5,TRBV7-2,NA,TGTGCCAGCAGCCCAGGACAGTATAGCAATCAGCCCCAGCATTTT,CASSPGQYSNQPQHF
NA,TRBJ1-1,TRBV7-3,NA,TGTGCCAGCAGCTTATCGGAGGACACTGAAGCTTTCTTT,CASSLSEDTEAFF
NA,TRBJ2-5,TRBV5-1,TRBD1,TGCGCCAGCAGCTCCGACAGGGACCAAGAGACCCAGTACTTC,CASSSDRDQETQYF
NA,TRBJ2-1,TRBV5-6,NA,TGTGCCAGCAGCCCCGCCTTGGATGAGCAGTTCTTC,CASSPALDEQFF